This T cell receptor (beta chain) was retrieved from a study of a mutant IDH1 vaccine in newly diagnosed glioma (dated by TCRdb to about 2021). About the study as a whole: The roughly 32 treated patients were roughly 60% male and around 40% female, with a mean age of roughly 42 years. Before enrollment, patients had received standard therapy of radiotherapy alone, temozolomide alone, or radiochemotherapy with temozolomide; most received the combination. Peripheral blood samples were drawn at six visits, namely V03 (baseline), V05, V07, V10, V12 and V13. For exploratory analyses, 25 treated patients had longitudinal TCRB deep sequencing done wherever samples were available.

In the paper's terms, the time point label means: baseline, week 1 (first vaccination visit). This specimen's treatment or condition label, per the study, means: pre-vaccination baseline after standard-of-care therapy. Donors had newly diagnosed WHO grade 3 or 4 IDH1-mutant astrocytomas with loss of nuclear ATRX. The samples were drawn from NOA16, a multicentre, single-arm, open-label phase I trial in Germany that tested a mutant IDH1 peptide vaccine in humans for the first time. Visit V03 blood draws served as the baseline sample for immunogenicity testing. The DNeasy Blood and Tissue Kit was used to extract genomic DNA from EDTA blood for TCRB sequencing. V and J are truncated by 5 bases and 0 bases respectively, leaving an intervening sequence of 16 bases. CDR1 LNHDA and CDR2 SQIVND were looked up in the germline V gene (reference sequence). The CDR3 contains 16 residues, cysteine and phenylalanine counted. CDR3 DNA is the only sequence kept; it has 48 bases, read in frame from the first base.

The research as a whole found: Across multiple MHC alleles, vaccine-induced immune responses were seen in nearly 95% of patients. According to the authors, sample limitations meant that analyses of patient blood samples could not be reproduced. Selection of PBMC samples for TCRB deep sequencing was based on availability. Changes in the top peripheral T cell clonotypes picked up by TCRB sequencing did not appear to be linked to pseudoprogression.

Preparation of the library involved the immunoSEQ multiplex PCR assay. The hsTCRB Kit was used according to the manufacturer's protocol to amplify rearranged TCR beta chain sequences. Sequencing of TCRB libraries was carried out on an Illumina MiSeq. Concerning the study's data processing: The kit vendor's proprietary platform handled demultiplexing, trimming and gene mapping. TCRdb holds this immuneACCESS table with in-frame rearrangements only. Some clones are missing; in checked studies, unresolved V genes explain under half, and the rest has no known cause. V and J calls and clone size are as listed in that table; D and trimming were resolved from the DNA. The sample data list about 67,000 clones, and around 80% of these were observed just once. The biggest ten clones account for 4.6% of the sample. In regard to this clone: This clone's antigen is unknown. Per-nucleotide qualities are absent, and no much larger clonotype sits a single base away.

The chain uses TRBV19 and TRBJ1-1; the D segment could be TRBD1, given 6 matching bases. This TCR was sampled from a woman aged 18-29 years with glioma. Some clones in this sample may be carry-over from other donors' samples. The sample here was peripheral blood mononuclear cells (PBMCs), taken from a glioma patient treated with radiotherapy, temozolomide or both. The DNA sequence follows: TGTGCCAGTAGTGCGCCTGGGGGGGGGCTGAACACTGAAGCTTTCTTT. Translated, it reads CASSAPGGGLNTEAFF.